In its sample, the clone carrying this TCR beta chain was seen a few times. The sample is drawn from a study of cytomegalovirus exposure and HLA in healthy donors. The PCR contained 60 Vbeta and 13 Jbeta primers. The method was immunoSEQ multiplex PCR; TCRdb's version includes in-frame clones alone and lacks a portion of them. The data contain some 190,000 clones, 78% of them singletons. The CDR3 length is 14 residues. Germline V lookup: CDR1 SEHNR, CDR2 FQNEAQ (reference sequence). Between the trimmed V and J ends, which lost 7 bases and 4 bases, there was a span of 16 bases. The clonotype comes from a female donor in good health and CMV-seronegative. The material sequenced was PBMCs. The V gene is TRBV7-9, the J gene TRBJ1-1; tentative D call: TRBD1 (5 bases). The CDR3 here is CASKLPGEITEAFF. CDR3 coding DNA: TGTGCCAGCAAACTCCCGGGGGAAATCACTGAAGCTTTCTTT.